The present TCR beta chain was sequenced within a study of blood T cell repertoires in COVID-19. Per the germline V gene, CDR1 is SGHDT and CDR2 is YYEEEE. CDR3 size: 16 residues. The germline V and J ends were trimmed by 4 bases and 0 bases, with 14 bases remaining between them. TCRdb's copy holds only in-frame clones and misses some; the assay was immunoSEQ multiplex PCR. This table holds roughly 100,000 clones, approximately 91% found once. The chain recombines TRBV5-6 with TRBJ2-4; unclear D gene. Material: peripheral blood. The TCR originated in a human donor in a cohort sampled during active COVID-19. CDR3 bases: TGTGCCAGCAGCGGTGATCGGGTATTAGCCAAAAACATTCAGTACTTC. It encodes CASSGDRVLAKNIQYF. The full variable domain, completed using reference TRBV5-6 and TRBJ2-4, is DAGVTQSPTHLIKTRGQQVTLRCSPKSGHDTVSWYQQALGQGPQFIFQYYEEEERQRGNFPDRFSGHQFPNYSSELNVNALLLGDSALYLCASSGDRVLAKNIQYFGAGTRLSVL.